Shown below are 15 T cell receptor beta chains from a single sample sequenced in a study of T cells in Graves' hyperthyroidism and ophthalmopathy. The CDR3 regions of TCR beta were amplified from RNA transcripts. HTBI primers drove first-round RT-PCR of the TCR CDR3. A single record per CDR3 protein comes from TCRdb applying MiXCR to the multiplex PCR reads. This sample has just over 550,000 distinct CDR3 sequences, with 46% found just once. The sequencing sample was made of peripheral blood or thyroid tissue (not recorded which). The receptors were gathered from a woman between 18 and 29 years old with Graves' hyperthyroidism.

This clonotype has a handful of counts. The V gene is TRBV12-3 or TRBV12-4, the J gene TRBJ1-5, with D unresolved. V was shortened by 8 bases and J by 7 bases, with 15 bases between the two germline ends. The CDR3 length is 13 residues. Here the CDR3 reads CASGLRTGQPQHF. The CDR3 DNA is TGTGCCAGCGGCTTAAGGACGGGGCAGCCCCAGCATTTT.

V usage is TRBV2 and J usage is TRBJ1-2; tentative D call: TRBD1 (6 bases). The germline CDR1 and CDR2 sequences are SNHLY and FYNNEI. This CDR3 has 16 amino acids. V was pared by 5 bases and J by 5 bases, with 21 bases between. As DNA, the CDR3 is TGTGCCAGCAGTCCGTCAACGGACAGAGCGCTTTATGGCTACACCTTC. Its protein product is CASSPSTDRALYGYTF.

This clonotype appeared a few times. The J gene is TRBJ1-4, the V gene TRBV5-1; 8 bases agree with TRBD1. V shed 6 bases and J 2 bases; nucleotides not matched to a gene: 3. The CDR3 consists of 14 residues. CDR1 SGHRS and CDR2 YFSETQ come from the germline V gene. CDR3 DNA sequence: TGCGCCAGCAAACAGGGGGGCACTAATGAAAAACTGTTTTTT. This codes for CASKQGGTNEKLFF.

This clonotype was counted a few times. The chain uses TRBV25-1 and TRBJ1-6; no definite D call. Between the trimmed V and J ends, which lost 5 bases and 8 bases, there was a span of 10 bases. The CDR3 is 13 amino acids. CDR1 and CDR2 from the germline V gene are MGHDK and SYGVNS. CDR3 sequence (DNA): TGTGCCAGCAGTCCCCCGGTAGATTCACCCCTCCACTTT. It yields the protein CASSPPVDSPLHF.

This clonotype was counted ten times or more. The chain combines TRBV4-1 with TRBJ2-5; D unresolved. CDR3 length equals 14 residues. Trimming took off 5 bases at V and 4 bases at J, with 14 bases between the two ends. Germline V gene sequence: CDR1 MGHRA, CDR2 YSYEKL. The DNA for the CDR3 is TGCGCCAGCAGCAACCCATTAATAACAGAGACCCAGTACTTC. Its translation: CASSNPLITETQYF.

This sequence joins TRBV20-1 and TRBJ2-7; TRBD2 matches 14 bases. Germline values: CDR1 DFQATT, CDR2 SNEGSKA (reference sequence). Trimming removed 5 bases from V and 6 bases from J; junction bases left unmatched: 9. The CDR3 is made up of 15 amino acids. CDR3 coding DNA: TGCAGTGCTTCCGATGGGACTAGCGGGAGCCCCGAGCAGTACTTC. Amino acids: CSASDGTSGSPEQYF.

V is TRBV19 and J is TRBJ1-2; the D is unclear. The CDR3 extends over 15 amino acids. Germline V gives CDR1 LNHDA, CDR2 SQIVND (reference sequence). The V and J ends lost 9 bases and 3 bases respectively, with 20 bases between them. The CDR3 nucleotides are TGTGCCAGCTCACCATCAACCGGGTCTGACTATGGCTACACCTTC. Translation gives CASSPSTGSDYGYTF.

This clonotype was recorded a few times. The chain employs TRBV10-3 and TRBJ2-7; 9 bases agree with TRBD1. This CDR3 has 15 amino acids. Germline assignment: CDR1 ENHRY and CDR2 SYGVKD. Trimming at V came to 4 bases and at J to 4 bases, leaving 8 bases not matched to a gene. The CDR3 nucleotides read TGTGCCATCAGTGGTATCCGGGACAGGGAATACGAGCAGTACTTC. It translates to CAISGIRDREYEQYF.

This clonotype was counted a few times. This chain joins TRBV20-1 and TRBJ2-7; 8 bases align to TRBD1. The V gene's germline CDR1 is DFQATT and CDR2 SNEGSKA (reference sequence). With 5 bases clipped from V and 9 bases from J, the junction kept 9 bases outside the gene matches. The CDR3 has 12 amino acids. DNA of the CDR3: TGCAGTGCTGACGGACAGGGAATCGCGCAGTACTTC. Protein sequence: CSADGQGIAQYF.

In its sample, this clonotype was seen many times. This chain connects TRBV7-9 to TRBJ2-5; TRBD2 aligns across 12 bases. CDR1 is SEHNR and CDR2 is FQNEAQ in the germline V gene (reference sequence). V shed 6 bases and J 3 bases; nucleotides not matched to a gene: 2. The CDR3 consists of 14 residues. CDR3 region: CASSLAGGKETQYF. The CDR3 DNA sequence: TGTGCCAGCAGTCTAGCGGGAGGGAAAGAGACCCAGTACTTC.

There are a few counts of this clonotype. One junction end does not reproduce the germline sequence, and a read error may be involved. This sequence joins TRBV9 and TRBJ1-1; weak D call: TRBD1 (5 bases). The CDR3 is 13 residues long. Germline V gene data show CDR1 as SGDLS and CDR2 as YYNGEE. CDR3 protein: CASSEGRNTEAFF. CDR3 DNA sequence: TGCGCCAGCAGCGAGGGACGGAACACTGAAGCTTTCTTT.

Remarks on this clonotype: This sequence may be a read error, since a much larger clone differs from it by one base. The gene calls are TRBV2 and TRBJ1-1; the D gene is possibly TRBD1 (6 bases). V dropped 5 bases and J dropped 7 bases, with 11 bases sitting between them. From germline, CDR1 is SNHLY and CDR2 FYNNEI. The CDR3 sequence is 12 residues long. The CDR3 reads CASSRTADEAFF. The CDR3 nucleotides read TGTGCCAGCAGTAGGACAGCGGATGAAGCTTTCTTT.

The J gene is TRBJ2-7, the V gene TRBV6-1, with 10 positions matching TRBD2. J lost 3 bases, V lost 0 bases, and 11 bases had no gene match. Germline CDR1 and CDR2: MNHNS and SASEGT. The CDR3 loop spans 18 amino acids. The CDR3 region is CASSEASSGRILYYEQYF. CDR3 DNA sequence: TGTGCCAGCAGTGAAGCGAGTAGCGGGAGGATCTTATACTACGAGCAGTACTTC.

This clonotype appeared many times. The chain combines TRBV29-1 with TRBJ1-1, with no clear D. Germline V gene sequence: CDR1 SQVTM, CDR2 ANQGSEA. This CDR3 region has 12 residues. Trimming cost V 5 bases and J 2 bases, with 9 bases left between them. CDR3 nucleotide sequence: TGCAGCGTTCTCGGCGTAAACACTGAAGCTTTCTTT. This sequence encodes CSVLGVNTEAFF.

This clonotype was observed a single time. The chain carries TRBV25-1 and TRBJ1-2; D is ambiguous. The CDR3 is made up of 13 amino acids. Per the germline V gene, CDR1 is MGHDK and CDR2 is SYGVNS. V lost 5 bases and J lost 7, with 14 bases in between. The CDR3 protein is CASSWSSGGGYTF. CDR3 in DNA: TGTGCCAGCAGTTGGTCATCCGGCGGTGGCTACACCTTC.